This T cell receptor beta chain was recorded in a study of radiotherapy plus CTLA-4 blockade in lung cancer. Study outcomes and limitations: In blood, early T cell clone dynamics reportedly predicted response best, together with interferon-beta.

The CDR3 has 18 residues. CDR1 is KGHSH, CDR2 LQKENI, per germline. V was pared by 5 bases and J by 3 bases, with 13 bases of the junction left unmatched. Here immunoSEQ multiplex PCR was the method, and the copy in TCRdb shows in-frame clones only, minus some. The sample records tens of thousands of clones, approximately 78% being singletons. This clone was seen a handful of times. Its antigen is not known. The origin of this receptor is a human donor with non-small cell lung cancer that progressed on radiotherapy plus ipilimumab. The chain combines TRBV18 with TRBJ2-3, with 11 bases identical to TRBD2. Sample: peripheral blood, taken from a patient treated with radiotherapy plus ipilimumab. CDR3 in amino acids: CASSSRDSGGAGTDTQYF. CDR3 DNA: TGTGCCAGCTCATCCCGGGATAGCGGGGGGGCCGGTACAGATACGCAGTATTTT.